The 9 T cell receptor beta chains in this list originate from one sample, sequenced in a study of CD8+CD57+ T cells in acquired aplastic anemia (dated by TCRdb to between 2018 and 2020). Reads for this sample came from an Illumina HiSeq 2000. Genomic DNA was used as template for profiling of TCR beta VDJ combinations and CDR3 sequences. TCRdb took the public reads, trimmed them with fastp at Q25, ran MiXCR for clone calling and kept in-frame beta chains. Merged by CDR3 protein, the rows form single entries marked with the most common genes and DNA. The sample profile shows some 210,000 distinct CDR3 sequences; over 55% of them were found once. Roughly 29% of the sample lies in the top ten. The specimen sequenced was sorted CD4+, CD8+, or CD8+CD57+ T cells (not recorded which) from PBMCs. The receptors were sampled from a human donor in good health.

The CDR3, as DNA: TGCGCCAGCAGTTTAGCGGAAACCTACAATGAGCAGTTCTTC. It specifies CASSLAETYNEQFF. J is TRBJ2-1 and V is TRBV10-2, with D possibly matching TRBD2 (6 bases). Per the germline V gene, CDR1 is WSHSY and CDR2 is SAAADI. The CDR3 consists of 14 residues. With 5 bases removed from V and 2 bases from J, the gap between germline ends came to 10 bases.

The chain employs TRBV15 and TRBJ1-1, with unresolved D. The V gene's germline CDR1 is LNHNV and CDR2 YYDKDF (reference sequence). Between the trimmed V and J ends, which lost 9 bases and 1 base, there was a span of 12 bases. There are 13 residues in the CDR3. The CDR3 nucleotides read TGTGCCACTTCGGAAGCCTCGAACACTGAAGCTTTCTTT. Its translation is CATSEASNTEAFF.

This clonotype was counted between two and nine times. CDR3 DNA sequence: TGTGCCAGCAGTGTTCTAGAGAACACCGGGGAGCTGTTTTTT. Translation: CASSVLENTGELFF. The rearrangement links TRBV12-3 or TRBV12-4 to TRBJ2-2; D remains ambiguous. The CDR3 sequence is 14 residues long. The germline V and J ends were trimmed by 5 bases and 1 base, with 8 bases remaining between them.

This chain links TRBV28 with TRBJ2-1, with a tentative D call TRBD2 (6 bases). V lost 4 bases and J lost 4, with 11 bases in between. Per germline, CDR1 MDHEN and CDR2 SYDVKM. The length of the CDR3 is 14 residues. Here the CDR3 reads CASSWGGEYNEQFF. CDR3 in DNA: TGTGCCAGCAGTTGGGGCGGGGAATACAATGAGCAGTTCTTC.

The chain employs TRBV7-9 and TRBJ2-7, with TRBD1 matching 9 bases. CDR1 and CDR2 from the germline V gene are SEHNR and FQNEAQ (reference sequence). The V gene end was trimmed by 5 bases and the J gene end by 7 bases; junction bases not matched to a gene: 12. CDR3 length equals 15 residues. In DNA form, the CDR3 reads TGTGCCAGCAGCGTAGATGGGACAGGGCCGGGGGAGCAGTACTTC. It is translated as CASSVDGTGPGEQYF.

This clonotype was seen at least ten times. V is TRBV3-1 and J is TRBJ2-7, with a tentative D call TRBD1 (6 bases). V gave up 0 bases and J gave up 6 bases, with 12 bases separating them. From germline, CDR1 is LGHDT and CDR2 YNNKEL (reference sequence). The CDR3 sequence is 14 residues long. CDR3 sequence: CASSQDSGHPEQYF. The CDR3 DNA sequence: TGTGCCAGCAGCCAAGATTCGGGACACCCCGAGCAGTACTTC.

With regard to this clonotype: The CDR3 carries no conserved terminal phenylalanine or tryptophan, so it likely arises from a read error. The DNA is left out, because the CDR3 cannot be placed on it with certainty; the CDR3 is given as TCRdb lists it. The J gene is TRBJ2-1, the V gene TRBV7-2; TRBD2 is the table's D call, not checked against the DNA. Per germline, CDR1 SGHTA and CDR2 FQGNSA. Inclusive of both ends, the CDR3 amounts to 8 amino acids. The CDR3 loop reads CASSGLAG.

The chain recombines TRBV2 with TRBJ2-3, with D possibly TRBD2 on 5 matching bases. Trimming cost V 4 bases and J 8 bases, with 16 bases left between them. This CDR3 region has 14 residues. The germline gives CDR1 SNHLY, CDR2 FYNNEI. CDR3 residues: CASSGRRAEGTQYF. The CDR3 region has the DNA TGTGCCAGCAGTGGGAGGCGGGCCGAGGGTACGCAGTATTTT.

This clonotype was picked up many times. The chain combines TRBV5-1 with TRBJ1-1; D unclear. The CDR3 sequence is 13 residues long. V lost 1 base to trimming and J lost 10 bases, with 14 bases between them. In germline, CDR1 is SGHRS, CDR2 YFSETQ. The CDR3 here is CASSLSPNGGAFF. Here the CDR3 DNA reads TGCGCCAGCAGCTTGTCACCTAACGGAGGAGCTTTCTTT.